This T cell receptor (beta chain) was sequenced during a study of cytotoxic CD8 clonotypes in ibrutinib-treated CLL. Study-level background: Partial responders around 25, complete 2; 12 progressed and approximately 15 stayed in remission by median roughly 73 months.

Method: immunoSEQ multiplex PCR; TCRdb's copy keeps in-frame clones and lacks some. The data contain 300,000 to 400,000 clones, 67% of them singletons. J lost 4 bases, V lost 3 bases, and 2 bases had no gene match. This CDR3 has 15 residues. CDR1 and CDR2 (germline): SGDLS, YYNGEE. Study-wide findings and caveats: Public clonotypes proved infrequent, and on treatment they shrank or remained steady. At ibrutinib response, clonality increased, and at progression it declined back toward baseline.

A note on this clone: Its antigen is unidentified.

This clonotype originated in a human donor with chronic lymphocytic leukemia. Here the sequenced sample was PBMCs, taken after 36 months of ibrutinib treatment. The rearrangement joins TRBV9 to TRBJ2-5; 14 nucleotides match TRBD2. Here the CDR3 DNA reads TGTGCCAGCAGCGCAGGGACTAGCGGGGGAGAGACCCAGTACTTC. As protein: CASSAGTSGGETQYF.